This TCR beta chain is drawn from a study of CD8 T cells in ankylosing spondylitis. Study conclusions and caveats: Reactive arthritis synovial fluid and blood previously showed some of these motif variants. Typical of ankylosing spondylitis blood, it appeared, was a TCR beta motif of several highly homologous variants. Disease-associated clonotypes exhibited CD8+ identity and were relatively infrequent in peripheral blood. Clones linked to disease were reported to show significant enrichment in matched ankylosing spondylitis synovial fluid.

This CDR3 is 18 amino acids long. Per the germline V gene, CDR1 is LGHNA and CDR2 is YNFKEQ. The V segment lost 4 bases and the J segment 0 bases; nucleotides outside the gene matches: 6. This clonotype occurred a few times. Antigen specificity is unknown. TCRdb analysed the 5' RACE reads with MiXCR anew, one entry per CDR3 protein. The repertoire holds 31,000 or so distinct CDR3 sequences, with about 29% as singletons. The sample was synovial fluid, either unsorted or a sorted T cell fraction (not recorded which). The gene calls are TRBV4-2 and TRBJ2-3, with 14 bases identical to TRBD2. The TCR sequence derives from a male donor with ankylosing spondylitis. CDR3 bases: TGTGCCAGCAGCCTCTTAGGGACTAGCGGGAGTAGCACAGATACGCAGTATTTT. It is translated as CASSLLGTSGSSTDTQYF.